This TCR beta chain was recovered during a study of T cells after yellow fever vaccination. Study information: When fractions had low cell numbers, they were prepared with SMART-Seq v4 Ultra Low Input.

TCRdb re-analysed the 5' RACE reads in MiXCR, keeping a single row per CDR3 protein. The sample comprises a few hundred thousand distinct CDR3 sequences, roughly 13% of which are singletons, and roughly 0.5% rests with the top ten. This clonotype has just a few counts. The junction had 8 bases not matched to a gene; V was cut back by 3 bases and J by 6 bases. The CDR3 totals 14 residues. CDR1 and CDR2 from the germline V gene are SGHTA and FQGNSA. The TCR sequence derives from a man under 40 who received the YFV17D yellow fever vaccine. The starting material was CD4+ T cells sorted from PBMCs, obtained 45 days after the yellow fever booster vaccination. The rearrangement uses TRBV7-2 and TRBJ2-7, with 7 bases fitting TRBD1. CDR3 sequence: CASSFAYRGSEQYF. The CDR3 bases are TGTGCCAGCAGCTTCGCGTACAGGGGCAGCGAGCAGTACTTC.